A selection of T cell receptor beta chains follows, all from one sample in a study of cytomegalovirus exposure and HLA in healthy donors. The assay was immunoSEQ multiplex PCR, and TCRdb's table has in-frame clones only and misses some. The sample contains 250,000 to 350,000 clones, just over 85% of which appear only once. Material: PBMCs. The receptor source for this set is a man aged 35-49 years in good health and CMV-seropositive. Each CDR3 is given without its conserved first and last residue. A D gene is named only where the DNA matches it firmly.

>TRBV6-1|TRBJ1-2|NA
ASRTGTWNYGYT
>TRBV10-1|TRBJ2-7|TRBD2
ASSQAGGPGEQY
>TRBV18|TRBJ2-1|TRBD2
ASSTTSGRTYNEQF
>TRBV21-1|TRBJ2-2|NA
ASTTEEINTGELF
>TRBV19|TRBJ2-7|NA
ASSIMAQGSYEQY
>TRBV7-9|TRBJ2-7|NA
ASSPPSGYEQY
>TRBV6-6|TRBJ1-2|NA
ASSGAGRNYGYT
>TRBV15|TRBJ2-1|NA
ATSPTGEVANEQF
>TRBV18|TRBJ2-7|TRBD1
ASSPGTGGSYEQY
>TRBV6-5|TRBJ2-5|NA
ASSGNPGMEGTQY
>TRBV19|TRBJ2-7|NA
ASSINRDYEQY
>TRBV19|TRBJ2-1|TRBD2
ASTQIAGGPSYNEQF
>TRBV7-9|TRBJ2-2|NA
ASSPGLAGELF